These 4 T cell receptor beta chains originate from one sample sequenced in a study of shared clonotypes between healthy human individuals. Profiled with immunoSEQ multiplex PCR; TCRdb holds only in-frame clones, not every one. The repertoire holds 450,000 to 600,000 clones, with 79% as singletons. The sample was PBMCs. Source of these receptors: a woman aged 40 to 50 in good health. Some clones in this sample may be carry-over from other donors' samples.

V gene TRBV7-9 combines with J gene TRBJ2-2; D is possibly TRBD2 (5 bases). Germline CDR1 is SEHNR and CDR2 is FQNEAQ (reference sequence). This CDR3 has 15 amino acids. V lost 1 base to trimming and J lost 1 base, with 7 bases between them. The CDR3 reads CASSLVGGNTGELFF. The DNA of the CDR3 is TGTGCCAGCAGCTTAGTAGGAGGGAACACCGGGGAGCTGTTTTTT. The variable domain in full, with the rest retrieved from reference TRBV7-9 and TRBJ2-2, is DTGVSQNPRHKITKRGQNVTFRCDPISEHNRLYWYRQTLGQGPEFLTYFQNEAQLEKSRLLSDRFSAERPKGSFSTLEIQRTEQGDSAMYLCASSLVGGNTGELFFGEGSRLTVL.

CDR3 bases: TGTGCCAGCAGCTTGGGACAGTTGGCCGGGGAGCTGTTTTTT. Translation: CASSLGQLAGELFF. J is TRBJ2-2 and V is TRBV5-4; D may be TRBD1 (5 bases). V lost 0 bases to trimming and J lost 6 bases, with 9 bases between them. CDR1 is SGHNT, CDR2 YYREEE, per germline (reference sequence). This CDR3 comprises 14 residues. Full variable domain (missing parts from reference TRBV5-4 and TRBJ2-2): ETGVTQSPTHLIKTRGQQVTLRCSSQSGHNTVSWYQQALGQGPQFIFQYYREEENGRGNFPPRFSGLQFPNYSSELNVNALELDDSALYLCASSLGQLAGELFFGEGSRLTVL.

The chain uses TRBV5-1 and TRBJ2-7; D is uncertain. V lost 2 bases, J lost 2 bases, and 11 bases lay in between. CDR1 is SGHRS, CDR2 YFSETQ, per germline. The CDR3 extends over 14 amino acids. The CDR3 protein is CASSFGETTYEQYF. In nucleotides, the CDR3 is TGCGCCAGCAGCTTCGGCGAAACCACCTACGAGCAGTACTTC.

The rearrangement uses TRBV4-1 and TRBJ1-2, with D possibly TRBD1 on 5 matching bases. Germline CDR1 is MGHRA and CDR2 is YSYEKL. The V gene lost 1 base and the J gene lost 2 bases, with 14 bases spanning the gap. CDR3 length equals 16 residues. Here the CDR3 reads CASSQGEGPLNYGYTF. The CDR3 nucleotides are TGCGCCAGCAGCCAAGGCGAGGGACCGCTAAACTATGGCTACACCTTC.